The entry below gives a single TCR beta chain sequence along with its context. In germline, CDR1 is SGHAT, CDR2 FQNNGV. The CDR3 length is 14 residues. Trimming at V came to 4 bases and at J to 0 bases, leaving 1 base not matched to a gene. The entry originates in a study of T cells in Graves' hyperthyroidism and ophthalmopathy. Amplified TCR beta CDR3 regions derived from RNA transcripts. HTBI primers drove first-round RT-PCR of the TCR CDR3. One entry per CDR3 protein, called by TCRdb with MiXCR from the multiplex PCR reads. The table has about 260,000 distinct CDR3 sequences, over 15% seen once; the top ten hold approximately 30%. Uncontrolled infection, other autoimmune disease, pregnancy and lactation each barred patients from inclusion.

The rearrangement links TRBV11-2 to TRBJ1-2; 8 bases match TRBD1. The clonotype was recovered from a young woman with Graves' ophthalmopathy. The sequenced material came from blood. Here the CDR3 reads CASSSDRANYGYTF. DNA for the CDR3: TGTGCCAGCAGCTCGGACAGGGCTAACTATGGCTACACCTTC.